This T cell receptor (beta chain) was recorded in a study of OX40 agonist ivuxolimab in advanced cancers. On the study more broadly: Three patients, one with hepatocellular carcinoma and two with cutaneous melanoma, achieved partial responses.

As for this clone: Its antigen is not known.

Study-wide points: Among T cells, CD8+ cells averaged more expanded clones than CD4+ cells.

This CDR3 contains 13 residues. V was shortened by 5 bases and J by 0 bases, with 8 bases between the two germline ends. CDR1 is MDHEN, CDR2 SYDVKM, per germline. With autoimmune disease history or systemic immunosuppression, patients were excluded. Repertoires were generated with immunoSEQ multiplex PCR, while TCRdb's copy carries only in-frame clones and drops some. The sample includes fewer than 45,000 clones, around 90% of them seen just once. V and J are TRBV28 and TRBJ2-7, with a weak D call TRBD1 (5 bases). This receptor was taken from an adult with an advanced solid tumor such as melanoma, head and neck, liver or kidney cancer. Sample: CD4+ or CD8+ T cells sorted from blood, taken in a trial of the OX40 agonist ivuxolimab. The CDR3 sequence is CASSDSVSYEQYF. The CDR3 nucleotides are TGTGCCAGCAGTGACAGTGTCTCCTACGAGCAGTACTTC.